This TCR beta chain was found in a study of T cells in Graves' hyperthyroidism and ophthalmopathy. Overall study results and limits: Ophthalmopathy was told apart from stable hyperthyroidism by a 13 V-J model.

RNA transcripts served as the template for amplifying TCR beta CDR3 regions. The TCR CDR3 was amplified in a first-round RT-PCR using the HTBI primer set. Via MiXCR, TCRdb re-called the multiplex PCR reads, giving one row per CDR3 protein. Here the sample spans 550,000 to 600,000 distinct CDR3 sequences, around 46% being singletons. The sample holds a few counts of this clonotype. Antigen unknown. Germline V gene data show CDR1 as MNHEY and CDR2 as SMNVEV (reference sequence). V was pared by 6 bases and J by 2 bases, with 14 bases between. The CDR3 spans 14 residues. Diagnosis relied on clinical symptoms, serum thyroxine and TRAb, thyroid ultrasound and orbital computed tomography.

The clonotype originates from an adult woman with Graves' disease, either hyperthyroidism or ophthalmopathy (not recorded which). J is TRBJ2-7 and V is TRBV27, with a possible D match to TRBD2 (6 bases). The sample comprised peripheral blood or thyroid tissue (not recorded which). The CDR3: CASSWAGLTYEQYF. CDR3 in DNA: TGTGCCAGCAGCTGGGCGGGACTCACCTACGAGCAGTACTTC.